A selection of T cell receptor beta chains follows, all from one sample in a study of blood T cell repertoires in COVID-19. Libraries were prepared by immunoSEQ multiplex PCR; TCRdb keeps only in-frame clonotypes and omits some of them. This sample has 90,000 to 150,000 clones; approximately 70% occur once, and the top ten carry 0.75% to 0.9%. The specimen sequenced was peripheral blood. The receptors come from a human donor with acute or convalescent COVID-19. The donor label of this sample is uncertain. Both conserved end residues are part of each CDR3. Each record gives: clone size, V gene, CDR3 length, CDR3 protein. The listing skips clone size in some rows; elsewhere it reads once, few, many or a size class.

clone_size: many; v_call: TRBV11-2; cdr3_length: 13; cdr3_aa: CASRRLLSGELFF
clone_size: .; v_call: TRBV28; cdr3_length: 13; cdr3_aa: CASSPFGGNEQFF
clone_size: .; v_call: TRBV30; cdr3_length: 13; cdr3_aa: CAWNRDPNEKLFF
clone_size: .; v_call: TRBV6-1; cdr3_length: 14; cdr3_aa: CASSDGQGGNEQFF
clone_size: few; v_call: TRBV15; cdr3_length: 15; cdr3_aa: CATSREKFESYEQYF
clone_size: .; v_call: TRBV6-5; cdr3_length: 14; cdr3_aa: CASSKQGVLGPQHF
clone_size: .; v_call: TRBV3-1/TRBV3-2; cdr3_length: 13; cdr3_aa: CASSLSYNEKLFF
clone_size: .; v_call: TRBV4-1; cdr3_length: 15; cdr3_aa: CASSQEVGQGYGYTF
clone_size: once; v_call: TRBV23-1; cdr3_length: 15; cdr3_aa: CASSRERGLGQPQHF
clone_size: .; v_call: TRBV12-3/TRBV12-4; cdr3_length: 11; cdr3_aa: CASSRGRGAFF
clone_size: .; v_call: TRBV6-1; cdr3_length: 15; cdr3_aa: CASSEVGAYNSPLHF
clone_size: .; v_call: TRBV12-3/TRBV12-4; cdr3_length: 12; cdr3_aa: CASSLWGDGYTF
clone_size: .; v_call: TRBV5-1; cdr3_length: 16; cdr3_aa: CASSLGGRATYREQFF